This T cell receptor (beta chain) was documented in a study of T cells after yellow fever vaccination. TCRdb analysed the 5' RACE reads with MiXCR anew, one entry per CDR3 protein. The sample has fewer than 400,000 distinct CDR3 sequences; about 10% are singletons. This clonotype was detected a few times. One end of the junction fails to match germline, which may point to a read error. The CDR3 sequence is 14 residues long. Germline-derived CDR1 and CDR2 are MGHDK and SYGVNS. The receptor comes from a man aged 18 to 29 who received the YFV17D yellow fever vaccine. V and J are TRBV25-1 and TRBJ1-3, with TRBD1 as a possible D gene (5 bases). The sequences come from CD4+ T cells sorted from PBMCs, collected 45 days after the yellow fever booster vaccination. The CDR3 is CASTRDSSGNTIYF. As DNA, the CDR3 is TGCGCCAGCACCCGCGACAGCTCTGGAAACACCATATATTTT.